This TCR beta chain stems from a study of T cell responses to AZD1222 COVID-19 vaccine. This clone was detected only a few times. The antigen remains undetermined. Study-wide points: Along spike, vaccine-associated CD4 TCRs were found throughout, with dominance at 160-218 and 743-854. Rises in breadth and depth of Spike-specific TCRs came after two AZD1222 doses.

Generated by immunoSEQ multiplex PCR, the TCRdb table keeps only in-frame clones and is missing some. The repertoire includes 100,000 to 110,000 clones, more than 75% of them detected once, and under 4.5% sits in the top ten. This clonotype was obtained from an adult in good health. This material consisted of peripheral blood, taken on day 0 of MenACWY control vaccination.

The CDR3 nucleotides are TGTGCCAGCAGCCGACTCCGCCGGGACAGGGGGCCTGGGGAGCTGTTTTTT. Translation gives CASSRLRRDRGPGELFF. The chain combines TRBV7-9 with TRBJ2-2, with TRBD1 matching over 12 bases. The germline V gene encodes CDR1 SEHNR and CDR2 FQNEAQ (reference sequence). The CDR3 has 17 residues. With V trimmed by 5 bases and J by 8 bases, 12 bases remained unmatched.